This TCR beta chain was identified during a study of cytotoxic CD8 clonotypes in ibrutinib-treated CLL. Overall study context: Each sample contained, on average, roughly 260,000 productive templates and 95,000 or so productive rearrangements.

The junction had 13 bases not matched to a gene; V was cut back by 3 bases and J by 3 bases. This CDR3 is built from 17 residues. Germline V CDR1 and CDR2: SGDLS, YYNGEE. Study-wide points: Whereas clonality rose at ibrutinib response, it declined toward baseline at progression. Starting clonality was above that of age-matched healthy donors and tracked circulating CD8+ T-cell counts.

TCRdb's copy holds only in-frame clones and misses some; the assay was immunoSEQ multiplex PCR. The repertoire holds about 160,000 clones, over 75% seen once, with roughly 3% in the top ten. From cryopreserved PBMCs came around 2 micrograms of genomic DNA used for TCR beta libraries. For this clone: Its target is not known.

The rearrangement joins TRBV9 to TRBJ2-3; 7 bases line up with TRBD1. This TCR was recovered from a human donor with chronic lymphocytic leukemia. The sample in question was PBMCs, obtained at disease progression, from a patient treated with ibrutinib. The CDR3 nucleotides read TGTGCCAGCAGCGCAACGATAGACAGGGTAGGGACAGATACGCAGTATTTT. Amino acids: CASSATIDRVGTDTQYF.